The 7 T cell receptor beta chains given below trace back to one sample, sequenced in a study of cytomegalovirus exposure and HLA in healthy donors. The PCR ran on 60 Vbeta and 13 Jbeta primers. Sequenced by immunoSEQ multiplex PCR; TCRdb stores in-frame clones only, minus some. This sample yields about 180,000 clones, of which 70% to 80% are seen a single time; 1.4% to 1.5% belongs to the top ten. The sample consisted of PBMCs. Receptor source: a man aged 18 to 35 in good health and CMV-seronegative.

This clone has more than one count but fewer than ten. V usage is TRBV2 and J usage is TRBJ2-2, with 8 positions matching TRBD1. The CDR3 has 15 residues. Germline V lookup: CDR1 SNHLY, CDR2 FYNNEI. The V segment lost 8 bases and the J segment 5 bases; nucleotides outside the gene matches: 10. Here the CDR3 reads CASGGRGHRTGELFF. The CDR3 DNA is TGTGCCAGCGGAGGCAGGGGGCATAGAACCGGGGAGCTGTTTTTT.

The chain recombines TRBV9 with TRBJ2-3; possibly TRBD1 for D (6 bases). From germline, CDR1 is SGDLS and CDR2 YYNGEE. This CDR3 comprises 17 residues. Trimming removed 0 bases at V and 0 bases at J, with 14 bases between. The CDR3 spells CASSVAGGPPSTDTQYF. In nucleotides, the CDR3 is TGTGCCAGCAGCGTAGCTGGGGGCCCACCTAGCACAGATACGCAGTATTTT. Full variable domain (remainder filled in from reference TRBV9 and TRBJ2-3): DSGVTQTPKHLITATGQRVTLRCSPRSGDLSVYWYQQSLDQGLQFLIQYYNGEERAKGNILERFSAQQFPDLHSELNLSSLELGDSALYFCASSVAGGPPSTDTQYFGPGTRLTVL.

The J gene is TRBJ1-3, the V gene TRBV6-5; D is perhaps TRBD1 (6 bases). CDR1 and CDR2 (germline): MNHEY, SVGAGI. CDR3 length equals 14 residues. V was trimmed by 4 bases and J by 4 bases, leaving 11 bases between them. The DNA of the CDR3 is TGTGCCAGCAGTTTACAGGGTTCGGGAAACACCATATATTTT. Translating it yields CASSLQGSGNTIYF.

J is TRBJ2-1 and V is TRBV4-2; D is possibly TRBD2 (6 bases). The germline V gene encodes CDR1 LGHNA and CDR2 YNFKEQ. The CDR3 runs 15 residues. The ends were cut back, 1 base at V and 5 bases at J, with 12 bases in the middle. The CDR3 spells CASSQVWGVNNEQFF. In DNA form, the CDR3 reads TGTGCCAGCAGCCAAGTTTGGGGGGTGAACAATGAGCAGTTCTTC.

The rearrangement uses TRBV2 and TRBJ1-1; the D is unclear. The V gene's germline CDR1 is SNHLY and CDR2 FYNNEI. CDR3 length: 16 residues. Trimming left V 8 bases short and J 0 bases short, with 19 bases between. The CDR3 loop is CASAGQGRRMNTEAFF. For the CDR3, the DNA is TGTGCCAGCGCGGGTCAAGGGAGGCGGATGAACACTGAAGCTTTCTTT.

Only a few counts were recorded for this clone. V and J are TRBV6-5 and TRBJ2-5; a possible D gene is TRBD2 (6 bases). The better agreement between TRBJ2-7 and the DNA end casts doubt on the J call. This CDR3 has 13 amino acids. Germline lookup yields CDR1 MNHEY and CDR2 SVGAGI. The CDR3 DNA is TGTGCCAGCAGTTACTCGCAGGGAGGCGAGCAGTACTTC. Encoded protein: CASSYSQGGEQYF.

V is TRBV6-5 and J is TRBJ2-7; a weak D match, TRBD2 (5 bases). This CDR3 contains 15 residues. Germline V gives CDR1 MNHEY, CDR2 SVGAGI. V was trimmed by 5 bases and J by 6 bases, leaving 20 bases between them. CDR3 bases: TGTGCCAGCAGTGCCTCCGCGGGCGGCGTGGGCGAGCAGTACTTC. Its translation is CASSASAGGVGEQYF.